The sequence of this T cell receptor beta chain was determined in a study of blood T cell repertoires in COVID-19. For the study at large: Samples taken during acute and convalescent COVID-19 were collected in the United States, Italy and Spain. Sources were T cells, B-cell-depleted T cells, or PBMCs; the material itself was cDNA or gDNA.

Authors' data handling: Amplified reference gene primers provided the basis for estimating nucleated cell counts. Assay: immunoSEQ multiplex PCR; the TCRdb copy retains only in-frame clones and omits some. That table is the source of V, J and clone size, and D and trimming were worked out from the DNA. The data hold some 220,000 clones, with approximately 85% observed a single time. V dropped 7 bases and J dropped 6 bases, with 19 bases sitting between them. Germline lookup yields CDR1 LNHDA and CDR2 SQIVND (reference sequence). The CDR3 consists of 15 residues. A Seattle source enrolled patients during active infection and followed them longitudinally.

The J gene is TRBJ1-5, the V gene TRBV19; TRBD1 is a possible D gene (5 bases). The receptor comes from a woman in her 70s with COVID-19, enrolled during active disease. The sample was peripheral blood. CDR3 sequence (DNA): TGTGCCAGTAAGGCCCCTGAAGGGGTGGTTCAGCCCCAGCATTTT. Protein product: CASKAPEGVVQPQHF.